These 30 T cell receptor beta chains came from one sample sequenced in a study of Ad26.COV2.S vaccination and SARS-CoV-2 variants. The repertoire was sequenced with immunoSEQ multiplex PCR; TCRdb's copy has only in-frame clones and lacks some. The sample contains roughly 180,000 clones, roughly 89% of which appear only once. The specimen comprised peripheral blood, sampled after recovery from COVID-19. These receptors were collected from a human donor who had recovered from COVID-19.

The CDR3 loop is CASSPGQGNYGYTF. CDR3 coding DNA: TGTGCCAGCAGCCCGGGACAGGGGAACTATGGCTACACCTTC. The V call is TRBV9, the J call TRBJ1-2; 10 bases line up with TRBD1. V lost 4 bases, J lost 2 bases, and 2 bases stayed unmatched. The CDR3 is made up of 14 amino acids. Germline V gene lookup returns CDR1 SGDLS and CDR2 YYNGEE.

The chain uses TRBV25-1 and TRBJ2-5; weak D call: TRBD2 (6 bases). This CDR3 comprises 12 residues. The V gene's germline CDR1 is MGHDK and CDR2 SYGVNS. V was cut by 8 bases and J by 3 bases, with 10 bases left in between. CDR3 nucleotide sequence: TGTGCCAGCCGACGGGGGAAAGAGACCCAGTACTTC. This sequence encodes CASRRGKETQYF.

The chain joins TRBV30 to TRBJ1-1; no clear D. Per germline, CDR1 GTSNPN and CDR2 SVGIG (reference sequence). This CDR3 has 12 residues. Deletions cut 3 bases from V and 1 base from J, with 6 bases between. The CDR3 is CAWRLGNTEAFF. The DNA of the CDR3 is TGTGCCTGGAGGTTAGGGAACACTGAAGCTTTCTTT.

This chain links TRBV20-1 with TRBJ1-4; the match to TRBD1 covers 8 bases. V shed 3 bases, J shed 3 bases, and the junction held 3 bases outside the gene matches. The CDR3 totals 14 residues. Germline loops: CDR1 DFQATT, CDR2 SNEGSKA (reference sequence). CDR3 in amino acids: CSASQGAANEKLFF. CDR3 in DNA: TGCAGTGCTAGTCAGGGGGCGGCTAATGAAAAACTGTTTTTT.

J is TRBJ2-1 and V is TRBV5-1; D may be TRBD2 (6 bases). V lost 6 bases and J 1 base, leaving 14 bases between the germline ends. CDR1 is SGHRS, CDR2 YFSETQ, per germline. The CDR3 runs 15 residues. CDR3 sequence reads: CASTSGGDSYNEQFF. Here the CDR3 DNA reads TGCGCCAGCACCTCCGGAGGGGATTCCTACAATGAGCAGTTCTTC. The whole variable domain, remainder taken from reference TRBV5-1 and TRBJ2-1, is KAGVTQTPRYLIKTRGQQVTLSCSPISGHRSVSWYQQTPGQGLQFLFEYFSETQRNKGNFPGRFSGRQFSNSRSEMNVSTLELGDSALYLCASTSGGDSYNEQFFGPGTRLTVL.

V and J are TRBV5-4 and TRBJ1-6; a weak D match, TRBD1 (5 bases). Trimming removed 4 bases at V and 4 bases at J, with 12 bases between. Germline CDR1 is SGHNT and CDR2 is YYREEE (reference sequence). The length of the CDR3 is 15 residues. The CDR3 nucleotides read TGTGCCAGCAGCCTCGCCGGGACTTATAATTCACCCCTCCACTTT. Its translation: CASSLAGTYNSPLHF.

This sequence joins TRBV7-9 and TRBJ2-7; D is perhaps TRBD1 or TRBD2 (5 bases each). The CDR3 is made up of 13 amino acids. Trimming left V 1 base short and J 3 bases short, with 7 bases between. Germline values: CDR1 SEHNR, CDR2 FQNEAQ (reference sequence). Here the CDR3 DNA reads TGTGCCAGCAGCTTAGGAGGGGTCTACGAGCAGTACTTC. Translating gives CASSLGGVYEQYF.

The rearrangement links TRBV5-4 to TRBJ2-7; D not resolved. CDR1 and CDR2 from the germline V gene are SGHNT and YYREEE (reference sequence). V was clipped by 1 base and J by 0 bases, with 11 bases between them. This CDR3 spans 15 amino acids. The CDR3 sequence: CASSLKGPISYEQYF. CDR3 nucleotide sequence: TGTGCCAGCAGCTTGAAAGGGCCTATCTCCTACGAGCAGTACTTC.

The chain employs TRBV7-3 and TRBJ1-1; D is perhaps TRBD1 (5 bases). CDR3 length equals 14 residues. V lost 1 base, J lost 1 base, and 7 bases lay in between. Germline loops: CDR1 SGHTA, CDR2 FQGTGA. The CDR3 spells CASSLSRANTEAFF. The CDR3 DNA reads TGTGCCAGCAGCTTAAGCAGGGCGAACACTGAAGCTTTCTTT. Filled out from reference TRBV7-3 and TRBJ1-1, the complete variable domain reads GAGVSQTPSNKVTEKGKYVELRCDPISGHTALYWYRQSLGQGPEFLIYFQGTGAADDSGLPNDRFFAVRPEGSVSTLKIQRTERGDSAVYLCASSLSRANTEAFFGQGTRLTVV.

CDR3 sequence reads: CSVASFWGGTGELFF. CDR3 DNA sequence: TGCAGCGTTGCCTCATTCTGGGGCGGCACCGGGGAGCTGTTTTTT. The genes are TRBV29-1 and TRBJ2-2, with D perhaps TRBD1 (5 bases). This CDR3 has 15 residues. Trimming stripped 4 bases from V and 4 bases from J, with 16 bases between. From germline, CDR1 is SQVTM and CDR2 ANQGSEA.

V is TRBV7-3 and J is TRBJ1-2; D is perhaps TRBD1 (5 bases). The CDR3 covers 14 residues. Germline loops: CDR1 SGHTA, CDR2 FQGTGA. Deletions cut 5 bases from V and 2 bases from J, with 12 bases between. CDR3 DNA: TGTGCCAGCAGCCCAGGCCGACAGAACTATGGCTACACCTTC. This encodes CASSPGRQNYGYTF.

The rearrangement links TRBV12-3 or TRBV12-4 to TRBJ1-1; D gene unclear. The ends were cut back, 4 bases at V and 7 bases at J, with 10 bases in the middle. The CDR3 has 12 amino acids. The chain's CDR3 is CASSYGEYEAFF. CDR3 nucleotide sequence: TGTGCCAGCAGTTACGGGGAATATGAAGCTTTCTTT.

As to this clone: Other DNA sequences in this specimen translate into the identical CDR3. The chain employs TRBV25-1 and TRBJ2-7; D may be TRBD1 (6 bases). CDR1 and CDR2 (germline): MGHDK, SYGVNS. V lost 5 bases, J lost 7 bases, and 15 bases lay in between. This CDR3 has 13 amino acids. The CDR3 bases are TGTGCCAGCAGTAGGACAGTGCTGGGGGAGCAGTACTTC. The encoded protein is CASSRTVLGEQYF.

V gene TRBV7-9 combines with J gene TRBJ2-3, with D perhaps TRBD2 (5 bases). This CDR3 comprises 15 residues. The V end was cut by 5 bases, the J end by 2 bases, with 14 bases between. Germline-derived CDR1 and CDR2 are SEHNR and FQNEAQ (reference sequence). The CDR3 sequence: CASSGFGILTDTQYF. CDR3 in DNA: TGTGCCAGCAGCGGCTTCGGGATCCTCACAGATACGCAGTATTTT.

The V and J genes are TRBV4-1 and TRBJ1-4; D is undetermined. CDR1 is MGHRA, CDR2 YSYEKL, per germline. This CDR3 has 15 residues. Trimming took off 1 base at V and 6 bases at J, with 12 bases between the two ends. The CDR3 loop is CASSQGTRLDEKLFF. DNA for the CDR3: TGCGCCAGCAGCCAAGGGACCCGGTTGGATGAAAAACTGTTTTTT.

The V gene is TRBV6-5, the J gene TRBJ1-2, with TRBD1 matching over 8 bases. Germline CDR1 is MNHEY and CDR2 is SVGAGI. The CDR3 is 15 residues long. J lost 4 bases, V lost 2 bases, and 6 bases had no gene match. CDR3: CASSYGTGSGYGYTF. The CDR3 DNA reads as TGTGCCAGCAGTTACGGGACAGGAAGCGGCTATGGCTACACCTTC.

Concerning this clone: This CDR3 fails to terminate in the conserved phenylalanine or tryptophan, so it likely reflects a read error. The DNA is omitted, as the CDR3 cannot be located on it reliably, and the CDR3 follows TCRdb's listing. The chain combines TRBV24-1 with TRBJ2-4; the table's D call, TRBD2, has no DNA check behind it. Germline V gives CDR1 KGHDR, CDR2 SFDVKD. Ends included, the CDR3 has 8 residues. This CDR3 reads CATGAGRV.

This clone was counted between two and nine times. DNA for the CDR3: TGTGCCATCAGTGAAGGGTATGTGGTAGTCTCTGGGGCCAACGTCCTGACTTTC. Encoded protein: CAISEGYVVVSGANVLTF. The chain couples TRBV10-3 to TRBJ2-6, with D hard to call. Looked up from germline, CDR1 is ENHRY and CDR2 is SYGVKD. The length of the CDR3 is 18 residues. Trimming left V 3 bases short and J 0 bases short, with 15 bases between.

The CDR3 region has the DNA TGTGCCAGCAGCTTAGAGTCAGGGTACACAAGCAAAGCTTTCTTT. Translating it yields CASSLESGYTSKAFF. The V and J genes are TRBV11-2 and TRBJ1-1; TRBD1 is a possible D gene (5 bases). Germline V lookup: CDR1 SGHAT, CDR2 FQNNGV. Deletions cut 0 bases from V and 9 bases from J, with 17 bases between. The CDR3 is 15 amino acids. Combining the CDR3 with reference TRBV11-2 and TRBJ1-1 gives the whole variable domain EAGVAQSPRYKIIEKRQSVAFWCNPISGHATLYWYQQILGQGPKLLIQFQNNGVVDDSQLPKDRFSAERLKGVDSTLKIQPAKLEDSAVYLCASSLESGYTSKAFFGQGTRLTVV.

V usage is TRBV7-8 and J usage is TRBJ1-2; 7 bases map to TRBD1. There are 13 residues in the CDR3. J lost 6 bases, V lost 0 bases, and 1 base had no gene match. Germline V gene sequence: CDR1 SGHVS, CDR2 FQNEAQ. CDR3 residues: CASSLATGDGYTF. CDR3 bases: TGTGCCAGCAGCTTAGCAACAGGGGATGGCTACACCTTC.

The chain is built from TRBV12-3 or TRBV12-4 and TRBJ2-2; D might be TRBD1 (5 bases). The CDR3 totals 11 residues. Trimming stripped 9 bases from V and 8 bases from J, with 10 bases between. CDR3 in DNA: TGTGCCAGTGGGGCTGGTGGGGAGCTGTTTTTT. Translated, it gives CASGAGGELFF.

This rearrangement joins TRBV10-1 to TRBJ1-2, with TRBD1 as a possible D gene (6 bases). The CDR3 is 13 residues long. Between the trimmed V and J ends, which lost 5 bases and 7 bases, there was a span of 14 bases. CDR1 is WNHNN and CDR2 is SYGVQD in the germline V gene (reference sequence). The CDR3 nucleotides read TGCGCCAGCAGTTATCGAGGGGGATGTGGCTACACCTTC. Translating gives CASSYRGGCGYTF.

J is TRBJ1-2 and V is TRBV9; possible D gene TRBD1, 5 bases. Germline V CDR1 and CDR2: SGDLS, YYNGEE. Trimming removed 0 bases at V and 6 bases at J, with 12 bases between. CDR3 length equals 14 residues. The CDR3 loop is CASSVEGELNGYTF. The CDR3 bases are TGTGCCAGCAGCGTAGAAGGGGAGTTGAATGGCTACACCTTC.

This chain connects TRBV28 to TRBJ1-2; D unresolved. The V end was cut by 6 bases, the J end by 0 bases, with 11 bases between. Germline-derived CDR1 and CDR2 are MDHEN and SYDVKM. The CDR3 has 14 residues. CDR3 sequence: CASSRGSANYGYTF. CDR3 nucleotides: TGTGCCAGCAGCCGGGGTAGTGCTAACTATGGCTACACCTTC.

To note about this clone: A junction boundary mismatches the germline segment, possibly from a read error. The chain employs TRBV18 and TRBJ1-2, with 9 nucleotides matching TRBD1. The CDR3 contains 13 residues. Germline-derived CDR1 and CDR2 are KGHSH and LQKENI. The CDR3 DNA follows: TGTGCCAGCTCGCCACAGGGGGCGGTTGGCTACACCTTC. Its protein is CASSPQGAVGYTF.

CDR3 protein: CASSLTTPAVYGYTF. Here the CDR3 DNA reads TGTGCCAGCAGCTTAACGACCCCGGCGGTATATGGCTACACCTTC. The J gene is TRBJ1-2, the V gene TRBV11-1, with D uncertain. The germline gives CDR1 SGHAT, CDR2 FQDESV (reference sequence). CDR3 length: 15 residues. V was shortened by 2 bases and J by 5 bases, with 15 bases between the two germline ends.

This chain connects TRBV4-1 to TRBJ2-7; 11 bases are a match to TRBD1. The CDR3 consists of 15 residues. CDR1 is MGHRA, CDR2 YSYEKL, per germline. V dropped 4 bases and J dropped 4; count of bases not matched to a gene: 6. The CDR3 DNA follows: TGCGCCAGCAGCCCTCCGGGACAGGGGGTATACGAGCAGTACTTC. Protein: CASSPPGQGVYEQYF.

Concerning this clone: A read error may account for a junction end that differs from germline. This chain links TRBV7-7 with TRBJ2-5; perhaps D is TRBD1 or TRBD2 (6 bases each). The CDR3 is made up of 15 amino acids. Germline V gene lookup returns CDR1 SSHAT and CDR2 FNYEAQ (reference sequence). The CDR3, as DNA: TGTGCTAGCAGCTTAGGGGGGATGGGACGAGAGACCCAGTACTTC. Amino acid sequence: CASSLGGMGRETQYF.

The chain recombines TRBV2 with TRBJ2-2, with a possible D match to TRBD1 (5 bases). CDR1 and CDR2 (germline): SNHLY, FYNNEI. This CDR3 contains 13 residues. V dropped 8 bases and J dropped 0 bases, with 7 bases sitting between them. CDR3 protein: CASGHPNTGELFF. CDR3 bases: TGTGCCAGCGGACATCCGAACACCGGGGAGCTGTTTTTT.

The rearrangement links TRBV12-3 or TRBV12-4 to TRBJ2-1; D is undetermined. The CDR3 spans 12 residues. V was pared by 2 bases and J by 10 bases, with 9 bases between. CDR3 loop: CASSLRLVEQFF. In DNA form, the CDR3 reads TGTGCCAGCAGTTTAAGACTGGTCGAGCAGTTCTTC.